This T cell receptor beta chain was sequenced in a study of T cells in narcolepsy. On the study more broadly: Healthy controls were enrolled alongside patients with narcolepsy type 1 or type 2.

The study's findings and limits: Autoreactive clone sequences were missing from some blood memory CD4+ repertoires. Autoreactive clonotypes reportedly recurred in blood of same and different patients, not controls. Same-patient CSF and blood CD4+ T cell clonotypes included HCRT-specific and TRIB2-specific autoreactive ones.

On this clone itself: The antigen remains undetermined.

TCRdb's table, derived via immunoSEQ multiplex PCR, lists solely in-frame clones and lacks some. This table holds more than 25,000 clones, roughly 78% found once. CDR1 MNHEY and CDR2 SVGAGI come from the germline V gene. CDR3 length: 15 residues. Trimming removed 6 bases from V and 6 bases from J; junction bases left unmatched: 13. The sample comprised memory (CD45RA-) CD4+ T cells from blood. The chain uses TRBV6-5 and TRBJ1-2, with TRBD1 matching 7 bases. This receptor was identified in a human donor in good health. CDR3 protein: CASRQDRARGDGYTF. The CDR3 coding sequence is TGTGCCAGCAGGCAAGACAGGGCGAGGGGTGATGGCTACACCTTC.